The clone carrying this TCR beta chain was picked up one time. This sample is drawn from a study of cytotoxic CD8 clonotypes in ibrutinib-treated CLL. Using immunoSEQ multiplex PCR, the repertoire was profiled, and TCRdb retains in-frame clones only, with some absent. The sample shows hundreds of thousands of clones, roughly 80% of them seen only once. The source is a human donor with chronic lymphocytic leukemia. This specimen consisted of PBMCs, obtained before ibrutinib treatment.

CDR3 in DNA: TGTGCCAGCAGCCCTAGGCTAGCGGGAACCTCCTACGAGCAGTACTTC. It is translated as CASSPRLAGTSYEQYF. J is TRBJ2-7 and V is TRBV7-9; 9 positions match TRBD2. The CDR3 extends over 16 amino acids. Germline V gives CDR1 SEHNR, CDR2 FQNEAQ (reference sequence). Unmatched junction bases numbered 8, after V lost 5 bases and J lost 0 bases.